This T cell receptor beta chain was profiled in a study of blood T cells in healthy people across ages. Per germline, CDR1 MNHEY and CDR2 SVGAGI. Trimming removed 0 bases from V and 0 bases from J, with 6 bases in between. The CDR3 sequence is 15 residues long. Alongside a J-beta primer mix, a sample-barcoded 5' primer served in a second PCR lasting about 7 to 11 cycles. Every cDNA was tagged by a template-switch adaptor with 12 random nucleotides. CDR3-containing paired-end reads numbered at least 3 million in each sample. TCRdb fed the 5' RACE reads into MiXCR, producing one record per CDR3 protein. The sample records about 1.5 million distinct CDR3 sequences, approximately 43% being singletons. For this clonotype: Its cognate antigen is unknown.

Study-wide results and limits: Researchers report that TCR beta diversity correlated strongly with naive T cell percentage. It was the long-lived donors that had more naive CD4+ cells and higher diversity than aged donors.

The clonotype was recovered from a woman aged 18 to 35 in good health. The sequencing input was blood. V and J are TRBV6-5 and TRBJ2-4, with D uncertain. The CDR3 DNA reads TGTGCCAGCAGTTACTCCTATCTAGCCAAAAACATTCAGTACTTC. Protein product: CASSYSYLAKNIQYF.